This T cell receptor (beta chain) was identified during a study of human T cells and chemical hapten exposure. Across the whole study: Diphenylcyclopropenone doses were given weekly to the scalps of patients across the roughly 22-week study.

The germline CDR1 and CDR2 sequences are SGHVS and FQNEAQ. The V end was cut by 5 bases, the J end by 6 bases, with 17 bases between. This CDR3 is 15 amino acids long. Study-level findings and limits: After DPC sensitization, TCRs above 1 in 1000 frequency showed no change.

As for time point: patch test 1, 2 weeks after DPC sensitization. Treatment reported: therapeutic diphenylcyclopropenone sensitization with weekly scalp DPC. TCRdb called the RACE reads again in MiXCR, with one record for every CDR3 protein. The sample has some 190,000 distinct CDR3 sequences, more than 20% seen once. This clonotype has more than one count but fewer than ten. Its matching antigen is unknown. The chain joins TRBV7-8 to TRBJ1-5; maybe TRBD1 (5 bases). The sample was whole blood, taken in connection with sensitization to the hapten diphenylcyclopropenone (DPC). The receptor was isolated from a woman in her 50s with alopecia areata. Some clones in this sample may be carry-over from other donors' samples. For the CDR3, the DNA is TGTGCCAGCAGCCTACCCGGGGGGGAGGGTCAGCCCCAGCATTTT. Protein product: CASSLPGGEGQPQHF.